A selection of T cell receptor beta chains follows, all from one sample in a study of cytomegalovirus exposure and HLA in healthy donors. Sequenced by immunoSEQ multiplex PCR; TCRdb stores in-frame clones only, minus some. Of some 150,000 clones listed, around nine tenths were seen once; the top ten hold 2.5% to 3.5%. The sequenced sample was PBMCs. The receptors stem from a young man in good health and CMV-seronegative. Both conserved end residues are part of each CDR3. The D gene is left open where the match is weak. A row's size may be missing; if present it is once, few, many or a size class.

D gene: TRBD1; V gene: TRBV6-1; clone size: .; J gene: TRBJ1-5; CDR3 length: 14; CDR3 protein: CASIRQGAWQPQHF; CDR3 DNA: TGTGCCAGCATAAGACAGGGGGCATGGCAGCCCCAGCATTTT
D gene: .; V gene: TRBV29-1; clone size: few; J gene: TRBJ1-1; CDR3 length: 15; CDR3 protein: CSITSPTGTNTEAFF; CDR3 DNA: TGCAGCATAACGTCACCTACAGGGACAAACACTGAAGCTTTCTTT
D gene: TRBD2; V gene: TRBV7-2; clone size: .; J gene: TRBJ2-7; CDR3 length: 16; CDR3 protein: CASSLMVAREPYEQYF; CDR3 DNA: TGTGCCAGCAGCTTAATGGTCGCGCGGGAGCCCTACGAGCAGTACTTC
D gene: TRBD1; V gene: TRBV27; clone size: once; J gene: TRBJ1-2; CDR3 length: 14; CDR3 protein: CASSLRQGVYGYTF; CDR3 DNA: TGTGCCAGCAGTTTACGACAGGGGGTATATGGCTACACCTTC
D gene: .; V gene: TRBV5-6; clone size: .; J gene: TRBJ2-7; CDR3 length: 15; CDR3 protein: CASSLTRGARSEQYF; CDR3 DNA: TGTGCCAGCAGCTTAACTCGGGGGGCGAGGTCCGAGCAGTACTTC
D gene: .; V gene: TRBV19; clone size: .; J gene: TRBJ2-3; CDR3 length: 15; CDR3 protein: CASSIWHLAPDTQYF; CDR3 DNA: TGTGCCAGTAGTATATGGCACCTAGCTCCGGATACGCAGTATTTT
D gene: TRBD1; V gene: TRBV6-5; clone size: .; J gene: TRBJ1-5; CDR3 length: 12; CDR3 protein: CASRTGDQPQHF; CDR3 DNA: TGTGCCAGCCGGACAGGAGATCAGCCCCAGCATTTT
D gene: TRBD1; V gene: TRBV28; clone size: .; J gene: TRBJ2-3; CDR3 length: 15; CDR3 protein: CASSFPRDRADTQYF; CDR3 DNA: TGTGCCAGCAGTTTCCCCCGGGACAGGGCAGATACGCAGTATTTT
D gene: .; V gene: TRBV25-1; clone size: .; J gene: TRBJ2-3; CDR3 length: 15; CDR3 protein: CASSKGGAGTDTQYF; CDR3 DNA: TGTGCCAGCAGTAAGGGGGGGGCCGGCACAGATACGCAGTATTTT
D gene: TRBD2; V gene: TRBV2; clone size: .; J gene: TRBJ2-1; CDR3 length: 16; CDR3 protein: CASSRLAGGSYNEQFF; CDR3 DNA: TGTGCCAGCAGTAGACTAGCGGGGGGCTCCTACAATGAGCAGTTCTTC
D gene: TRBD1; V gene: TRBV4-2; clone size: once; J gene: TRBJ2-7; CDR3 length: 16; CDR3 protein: CASSQGRTGVGPEQYF; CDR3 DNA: TGTGCCAGCAGCCAAGGGCGGACAGGGGTAGGACCCGAGCAGTACTTC
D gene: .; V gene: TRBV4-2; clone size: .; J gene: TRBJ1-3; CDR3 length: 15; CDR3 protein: CASSQASQGGNTIYF; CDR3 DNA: TGTGCCAGCAGCCAAGCTTCCCAGGGTGGAAACACCATATATTTT
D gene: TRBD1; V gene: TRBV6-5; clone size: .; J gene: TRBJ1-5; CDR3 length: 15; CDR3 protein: CASSYLGQGNQPQHF; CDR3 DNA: TGTGCCAGCAGTTACCTTGGACAGGGCAATCAGCCCCAGCATTTT
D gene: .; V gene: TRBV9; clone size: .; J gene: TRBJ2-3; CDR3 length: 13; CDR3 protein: CASSDARGDTQYF; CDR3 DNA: TGTGCCAGCAGCGACGCTAGAGGAGATACGCAGTATTTT
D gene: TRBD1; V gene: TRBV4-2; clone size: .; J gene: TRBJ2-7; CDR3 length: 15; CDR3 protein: CASSQFRGQVYEQYF; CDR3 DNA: TGTGCCAGCAGCCAATTCAGGGGGCAGGTCTACGAGCAGTACTTC